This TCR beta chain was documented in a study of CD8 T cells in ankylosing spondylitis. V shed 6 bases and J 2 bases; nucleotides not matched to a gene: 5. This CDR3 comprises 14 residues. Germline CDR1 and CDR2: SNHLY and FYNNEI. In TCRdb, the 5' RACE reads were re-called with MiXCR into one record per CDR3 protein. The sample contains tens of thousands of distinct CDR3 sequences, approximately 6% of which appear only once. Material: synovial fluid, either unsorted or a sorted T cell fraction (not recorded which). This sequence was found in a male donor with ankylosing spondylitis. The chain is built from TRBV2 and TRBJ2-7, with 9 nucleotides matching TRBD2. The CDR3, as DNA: TGTGCCAGCAGCCCCGGACTAGCGCCCTACGAGCAGTACTTC. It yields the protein CASSPGLAPYEQYF.